This T cell receptor beta chain came from a study of cytomegalovirus exposure and HLA in healthy donors. This clone was detected a few times. As yet, its antigen is unknown. General study results and limits: A later analysis linked a missense variant in DCLRE1C to the trimming of TCR beta V and J genes. In a later analysis, at a false discovery rate of 0.05, some 15,000 TCR beta sequences were associated with HLA alleles.

Primers included in the PCR were 60 Vbeta and 13 Jbeta primers. In the authors' workflow: About 9.9 million shared chains were among about 80 million unique TCR beta chains counted in a later analysis. The method was immunoSEQ multiplex PCR; TCRdb's version includes in-frame clones alone and lacks a portion of them. Clone size and the V and J calls come from that table; the DNA yielded D and trimming. Counted here are about 150,000 clones, 55% to 75% occurring once; the ten biggest clones make up about 7.1%. Sequenced sample: PBMCs. The clonotype comes from an older woman in good health and CMV-seropositive.

The DNA for the CDR3 is TGTGCCACCAGCAGAGATAGTAGGGGGCCATACGAGCAGTACTTC. Amino acid sequence: CATSRDSRGPYEQYF. J is TRBJ2-7 and V is TRBV15; 7 nucleotides line up with TRBD1. V shed 0 bases and J 4 bases; nucleotides not matched to a gene: 6. Germline loops: CDR1 LNHNV, CDR2 YYDKDF (reference sequence). This CDR3 has 15 amino acids.